Here is one T cell receptor beta chain with its context. The data stem from a study of blood T cell repertoires in COVID-19. Background on the study: Researchers got acute and convalescent COVID-19 samples from the United States, Italy and Spain. PBMCs, B-cell-depleted T cells, or T cells provided the cDNA or gDNA that made up the material.

As originally analysed: Scientists estimated how many nucleated cells there were by amplifying reference gene primers. Repertoires were generated with immunoSEQ multiplex PCR, while TCRdb's copy carries only in-frame clones and drops some. The V and J calls and clone size were taken over from that table, and D and trimming were inferred from the DNA. This sample yields approximately 170,000 clones, of which about nine tenths are seen a single time; 18% belongs to the top ten. CDR1 and CDR2 from the germline V gene are SGHRS and YFSETQ. The V and J ends lost 3 bases and 5 bases, in that order; junction bases with no gene match: 7. This CDR3 contains 16 residues.

This TCR was recovered from a man aged 60 to 75 with active or convalescent COVID-19. This chain joins TRBV5-1 and TRBJ2-1; 11 nucleotides match TRBD2. The sequenced sample consisted of peripheral blood. CDR3 DNA: TGCGCCAGCAGCTACAATAGCGGGAGGGTGAACAATGAGCAGTTCTTC. Its translation is CASSYNSGRVNNEQFF.